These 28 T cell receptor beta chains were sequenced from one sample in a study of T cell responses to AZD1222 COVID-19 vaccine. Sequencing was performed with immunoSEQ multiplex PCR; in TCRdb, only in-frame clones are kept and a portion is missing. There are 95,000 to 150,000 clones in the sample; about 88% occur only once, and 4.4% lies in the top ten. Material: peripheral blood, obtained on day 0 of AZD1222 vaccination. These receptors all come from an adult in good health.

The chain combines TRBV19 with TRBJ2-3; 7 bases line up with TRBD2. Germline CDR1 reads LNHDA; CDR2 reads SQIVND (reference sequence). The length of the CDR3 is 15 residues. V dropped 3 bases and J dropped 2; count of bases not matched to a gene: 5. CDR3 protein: CASSIGGSYTDTQYF. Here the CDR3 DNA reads TGTGCCAGTAGTATTGGCGGGAGCTACACAGATACGCAGTATTTT. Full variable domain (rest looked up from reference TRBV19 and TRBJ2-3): DGGITQSPKYLFRKEGQNVTLSCEQNLNHDAMYWYRQDPGQGLRLIYYSQIVNDFQKGDIAEGYSVSREKKESFPLTVTSAQKNPTAFYLCASSIGGSYTDTQYFGPGTRLTVL.

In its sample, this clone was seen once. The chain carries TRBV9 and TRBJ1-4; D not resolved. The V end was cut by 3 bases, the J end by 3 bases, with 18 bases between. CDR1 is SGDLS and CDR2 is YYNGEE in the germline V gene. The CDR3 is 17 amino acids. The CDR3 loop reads CASSAGVGSASNEKLFF. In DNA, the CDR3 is TGTGCCAGCAGCGCCGGCGTTGGGTCCGCCTCTAATGAAAAACTGTTTTTT. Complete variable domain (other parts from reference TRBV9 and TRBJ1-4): DSGVTQTPKHLITATGQRVTLRCSPRSGDLSVYWYQQSLDQGLQFLIQYYNGEERAKGNILERFSAQQFPDLHSELNLSSLELGDSALYFCASSAGVGSASNEKLFFGSGTQLSVL.

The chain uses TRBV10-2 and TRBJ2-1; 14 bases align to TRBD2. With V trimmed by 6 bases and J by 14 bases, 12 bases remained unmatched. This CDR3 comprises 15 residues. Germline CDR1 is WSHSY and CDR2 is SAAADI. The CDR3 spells CASRGGTSGGFAEFF. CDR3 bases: TGCGCCAGCAGGGGCGGGACTAGCGGGGGTTTTGCGGAGTTCTTC.

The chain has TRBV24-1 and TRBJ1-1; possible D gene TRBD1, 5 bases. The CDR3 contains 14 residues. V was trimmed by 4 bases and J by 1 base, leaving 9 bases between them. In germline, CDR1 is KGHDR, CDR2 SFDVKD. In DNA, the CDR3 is TGTGCCACCAGTGACGGGGCGGCGAACACTGAAGCTTTCTTT. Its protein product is CATSDGAANTEAFF.

CDR3 sequence reads: CASSVEPFSNQPQHF. CDR3 DNA sequence: TGTGCCAGCAGCGTAGAGCCCTTTTCCAATCAGCCCCAGCATTTT. This rearrangement joins TRBV9 to TRBJ1-5; D remains ambiguous. This CDR3 is 15 amino acids long. Germline assignment: CDR1 SGDLS and CDR2 YYNGEE. V dropped 0 bases and J dropped 3 bases, with 10 bases sitting between them.

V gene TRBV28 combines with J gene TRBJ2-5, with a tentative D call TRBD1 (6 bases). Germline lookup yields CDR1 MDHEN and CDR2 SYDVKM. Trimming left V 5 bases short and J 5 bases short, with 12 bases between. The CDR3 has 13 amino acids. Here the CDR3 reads CASSQYDRETQYF. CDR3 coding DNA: TGTGCCAGCAGTCAATACGACAGGGAGACCCAGTACTTC.

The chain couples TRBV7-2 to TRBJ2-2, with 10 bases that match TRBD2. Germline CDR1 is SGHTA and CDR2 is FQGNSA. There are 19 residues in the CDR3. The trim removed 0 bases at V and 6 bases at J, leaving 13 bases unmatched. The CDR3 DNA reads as TGTGCCAGCAGCTTAGCGCCCAGCGGGAGGGGCCGGGGCGCCGGGGAGCTGTTTTTT. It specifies CASSLAPSGRGRGAGELFF.

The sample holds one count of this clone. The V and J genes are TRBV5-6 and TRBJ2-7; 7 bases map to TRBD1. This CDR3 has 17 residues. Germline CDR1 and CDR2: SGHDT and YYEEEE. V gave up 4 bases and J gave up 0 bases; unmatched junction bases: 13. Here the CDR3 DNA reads TGTGCCAGCAGCGGCGGCATTTCTGACAGGGTCTCCTACGAGCAGTACTTC. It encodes CASSGGISDRVSYEQYF.

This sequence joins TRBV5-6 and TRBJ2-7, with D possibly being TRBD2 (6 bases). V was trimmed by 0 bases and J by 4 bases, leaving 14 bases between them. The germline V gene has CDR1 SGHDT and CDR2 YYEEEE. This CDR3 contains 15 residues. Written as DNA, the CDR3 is TGTGCCAGCAGCTTGGCCGTCCGGGAGAAGTACGAGCAGTACTTC. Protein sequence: CASSLAVREKYEQYF.

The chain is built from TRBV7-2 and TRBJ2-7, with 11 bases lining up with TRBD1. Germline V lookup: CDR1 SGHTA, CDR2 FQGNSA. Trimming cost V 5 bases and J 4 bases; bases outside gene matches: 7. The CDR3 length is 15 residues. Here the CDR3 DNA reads TGTGCCAGCAGCCCAGGACAGGGGGCGAGGTACGAGCAGTACTTC. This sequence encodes CASSPGQGARYEQYF.

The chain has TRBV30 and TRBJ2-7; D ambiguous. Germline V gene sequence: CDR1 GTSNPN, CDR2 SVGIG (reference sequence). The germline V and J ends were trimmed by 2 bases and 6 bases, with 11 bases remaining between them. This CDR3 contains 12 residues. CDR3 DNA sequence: TGTGCCTGGAGTCCTTTAGGGTCCGAGCAGTACTTC. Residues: CAWSPLGSEQYF.

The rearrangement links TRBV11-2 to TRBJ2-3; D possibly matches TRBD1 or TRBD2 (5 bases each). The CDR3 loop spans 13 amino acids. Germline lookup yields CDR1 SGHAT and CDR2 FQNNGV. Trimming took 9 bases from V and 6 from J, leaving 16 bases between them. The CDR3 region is CASSGPRGDTQYF. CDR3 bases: TGTGCCAGTTCGGGGCCCCGCGGGGATACGCAGTATTTT.

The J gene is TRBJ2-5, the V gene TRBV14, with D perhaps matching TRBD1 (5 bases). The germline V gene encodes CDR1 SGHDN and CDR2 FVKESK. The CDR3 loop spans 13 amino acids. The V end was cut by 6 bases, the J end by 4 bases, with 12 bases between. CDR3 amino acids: CASRLQGSETQYF. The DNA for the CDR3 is TGTGCCAGCAGGCTTCAGGGATCAGAGACCCAGTACTTC. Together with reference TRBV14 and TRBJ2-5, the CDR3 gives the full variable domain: EAGVTQFPSHSVIEKGQTVTLRCDPISGHDNLYWYRRVMGKEIKFLLHFVKESKQDESGMPNNRFLAERTGGTYSTLKVQPAELEDSGVYFCASRLQGSETQYFGPGTRLLVL.

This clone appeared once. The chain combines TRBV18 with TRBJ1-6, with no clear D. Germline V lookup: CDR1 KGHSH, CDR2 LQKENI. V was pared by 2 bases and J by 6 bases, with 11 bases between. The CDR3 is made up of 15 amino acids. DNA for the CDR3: TGTGCCAGCTCACCAGGAGGGTCGAGTAATTCACCCCTCCACTTT. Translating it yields CASSPGGSSNSPLHF.

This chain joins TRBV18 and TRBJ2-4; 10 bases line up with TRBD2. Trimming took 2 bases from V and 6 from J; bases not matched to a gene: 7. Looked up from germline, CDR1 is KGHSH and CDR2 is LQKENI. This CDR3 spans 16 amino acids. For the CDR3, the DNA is TGTGCCAGCTCACCATCTGCTAGCGGGAGTAGAAACATTCAGTACTTC. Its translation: CASSPSASGSRNIQYF.

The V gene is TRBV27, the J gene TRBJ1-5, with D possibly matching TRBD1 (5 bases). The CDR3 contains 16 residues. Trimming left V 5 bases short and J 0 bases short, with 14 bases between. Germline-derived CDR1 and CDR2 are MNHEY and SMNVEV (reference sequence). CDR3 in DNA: TGTGCCAGCAGTACAGTTTGGGGGAGTAGCAATCAGCCCCAGCATTTT. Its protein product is CASSTVWGSSNQPQHF.

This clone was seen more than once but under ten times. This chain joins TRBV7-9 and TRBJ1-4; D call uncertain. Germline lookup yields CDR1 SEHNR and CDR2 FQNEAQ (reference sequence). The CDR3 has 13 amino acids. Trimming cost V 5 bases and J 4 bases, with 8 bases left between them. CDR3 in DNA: TGTGCCAGCAGCGTCACAGTTAATGAAAAACTGTTTTTT. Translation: CASSVTVNEKLFF.

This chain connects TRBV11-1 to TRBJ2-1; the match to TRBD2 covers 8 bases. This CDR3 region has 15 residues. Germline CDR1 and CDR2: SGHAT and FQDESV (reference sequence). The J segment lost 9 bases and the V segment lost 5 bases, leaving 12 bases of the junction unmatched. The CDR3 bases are TGTGCCAGCAGCCTGGCCCAAGGAGGGACTAGTGAGCAGTTCTTC. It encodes CASSLAQGGTSEQFF.

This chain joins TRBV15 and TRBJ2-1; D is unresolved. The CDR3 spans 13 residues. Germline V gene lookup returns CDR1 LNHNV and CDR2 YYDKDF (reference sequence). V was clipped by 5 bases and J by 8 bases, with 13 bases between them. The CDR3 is CATSDSLRDEQFF. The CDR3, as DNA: TGTGCCACCAGCGATTCCTTGAGAGATGAGCAGTTCTTC.

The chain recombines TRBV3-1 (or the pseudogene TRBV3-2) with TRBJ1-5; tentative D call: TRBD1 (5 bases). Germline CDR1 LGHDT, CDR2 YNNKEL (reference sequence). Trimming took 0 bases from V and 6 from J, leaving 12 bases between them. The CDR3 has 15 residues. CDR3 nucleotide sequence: TGTGCCAGCAGCCAAGAATGGGGGGTTGCTCAGCCCCAGCATTTT. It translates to CASSQEWGVAQPQHF.

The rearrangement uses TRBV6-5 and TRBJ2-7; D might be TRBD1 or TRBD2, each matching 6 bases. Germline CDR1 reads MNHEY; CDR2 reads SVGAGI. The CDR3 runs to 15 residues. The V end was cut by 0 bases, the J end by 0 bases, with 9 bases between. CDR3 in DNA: TGTGCCAGCAGTTACTCGGGGGGCTCCTCCTACGAGCAGTACTTC. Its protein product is CASSYSGGSSYEQYF.

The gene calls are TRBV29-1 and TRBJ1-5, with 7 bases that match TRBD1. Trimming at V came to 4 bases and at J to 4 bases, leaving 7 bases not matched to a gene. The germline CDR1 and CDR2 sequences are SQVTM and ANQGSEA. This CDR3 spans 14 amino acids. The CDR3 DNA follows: TGCAGCGTTGGAGTAGGGGGCAAGAATCAGCCCCAGCATTTT. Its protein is CSVGVGGKNQPQHF.

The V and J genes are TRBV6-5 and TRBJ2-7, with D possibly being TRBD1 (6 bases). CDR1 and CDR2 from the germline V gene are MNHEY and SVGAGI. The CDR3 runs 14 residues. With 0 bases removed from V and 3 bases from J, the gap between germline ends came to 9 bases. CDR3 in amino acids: CASSYSGHLYEQYF. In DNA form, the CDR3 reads TGTGCCAGCAGTTACTCGGGACACCTCTACGAGCAGTACTTC.

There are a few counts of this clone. CDR3 region: CASSPDRILSGANVLTF. The CDR3 bases are TGTGCCAGCAGCCCCGACAGGATTCTCTCTGGGGCCAACGTCCTGACTTTC. The chain joins TRBV11-2 to TRBJ2-6; D might be TRBD1 (6 bases). CDR1 is SGHAT and CDR2 is FQNNGV in the germline V gene. The length of the CDR3 is 17 residues. Between the trimmed V and J ends, which lost 5 bases and 0 bases, there was a span of 14 bases. The whole variable domain, remainder taken from reference TRBV11-2 and TRBJ2-6, is EAGVAQSPRYKIIEKRQSVAFWCNPISGHATLYWYQQILGQGPKLLIQFQNNGVVDDSQLPKDRFSAERLKGVDSTLKIQPAKLEDSAVYLCASSPDRILSGANVLTFGAGSRLTVL.

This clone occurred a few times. The CDR3 sequence: CASSPLGSRYIYGYTF. The DNA of the CDR3 is TGTGCCAGCAGCCCCCTAGGAAGCCGTTATATCTATGGCTACACCTTC. V usage is TRBV6-2 or TRBV6-3 and J usage is TRBJ1-2; D unclear. Between the trimmed V and J ends, which lost 6 bases and 4 bases, there was a span of 21 bases. This CDR3 comprises 16 residues. CDR1 is MNHEY and CDR2 is SVGEGT in the germline V gene.

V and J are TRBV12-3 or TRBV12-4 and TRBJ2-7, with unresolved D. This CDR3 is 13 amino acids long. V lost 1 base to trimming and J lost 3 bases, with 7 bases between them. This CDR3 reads CASSLDQDYEQYF. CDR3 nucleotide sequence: TGTGCCAGCAGTTTAGACCAGGACTACGAGCAGTACTTC.

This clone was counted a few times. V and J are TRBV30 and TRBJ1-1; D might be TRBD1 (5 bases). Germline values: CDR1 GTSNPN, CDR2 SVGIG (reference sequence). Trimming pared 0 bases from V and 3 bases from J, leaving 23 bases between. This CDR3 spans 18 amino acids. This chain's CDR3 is CAWSVGAGQFRGDTEAFF. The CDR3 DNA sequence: TGTGCCTGGAGTGTAGGTGCAGGGCAGTTTCGTGGGGACACTGAAGCTTTCTTT.

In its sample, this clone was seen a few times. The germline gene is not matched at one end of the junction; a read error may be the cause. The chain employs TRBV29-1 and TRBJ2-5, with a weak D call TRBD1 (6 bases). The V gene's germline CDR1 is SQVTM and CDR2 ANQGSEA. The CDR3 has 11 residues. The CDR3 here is CSGEQGVTQYF. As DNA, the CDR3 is TGCAGCGGTGAACAGGGAGTGACCCAGTACTTC.